Below are 8 T cell receptor beta chains sequenced from a single sample in a study of cytomegalovirus exposure and HLA in healthy donors. In the PCR, 60 Vbeta and 13 Jbeta primers were used. Using immunoSEQ multiplex PCR, the repertoire was profiled, and TCRdb retains in-frame clones only, with some absent. Counted here are about 190,000 clones, about nine tenths occurring once; the ten biggest clones make up roughly 0.98%. The sequencing sample was made of PBMCs. The receptors here all came from a boy aged 2-9 years in good health and CMV-seronegative.

The CDR3 sequence is CASSRYTGGTGYQPQHF. DNA of the CDR3: TGTGCCAGTAGTAGATACACCGGTGGGACAGGGTATCAGCCCCAGCATTTT. V gene TRBV19 combines with J gene TRBJ1-5; 9 nucleotides match TRBD1. The CDR3 spans 17 residues. Germline V CDR1 and CDR2: LNHDA, SQIVND (reference sequence). The V and J ends lost 4 bases and 5 bases, in that order; junction bases with no gene match: 12. Looking up the rest from reference TRBV19 and TRBJ1-5 gives the full variable domain: DGGITQSPKYLFRKEGQNVTLSCEQNLNHDAMYWYRQDPGQGLRLIYYSQIVNDFQKGDIAEGYSVSREKKESFPLTVTSAQKNPTAFYLCASSRYTGGTGYQPQHFGDGTRLSIL.

The chain recombines TRBV28 with TRBJ2-3; TRBD2 agrees at 9 bases. J lost 7 bases, V lost 2 bases, and 4 bases had no gene match. The CDR3 is 14 amino acids. Germline lookup yields CDR1 MDHEN and CDR2 SYDVKM. The CDR3 here is CASSLAGGPNTQYF. The CDR3 DNA is TGTGCCAGCAGTTTAGCGGGAGGGCCGAATACGCAGTATTTT.

The chain combines TRBV5-1 with TRBJ1-1, with D unclear. This CDR3 has 13 amino acids. From germline, CDR1 is SGHRS and CDR2 YFSETQ. V gave up 0 bases and J gave up 5 bases, with 8 bases separating them. CDR3 coding DNA: TGCGCCAGCAGCTTGGGACAAGTGACTGAAGCTTTCTTT. Protein product: CASSLGQVTEAFF.

This clone occurred a few times. V and J are TRBV6-5 and TRBJ1-1, with TRBD1 identical over 7 bases. The CDR3 is 14 residues long. Losses at the gene ends were 6 bases for V and 2 bases for J; bases not matched to a gene: 6. Germline CDR1 and CDR2: MNHEY and SVGAGI. In nucleotides, the CDR3 is TGTGCCAGCAGCTCCGGGACAGTCAACACTGAAGCTTTCTTT. Residues: CASSSGTVNTEAFF.

The rearrangement links TRBV7-2 to TRBJ2-4, with D tentatively TRBD2 (6 bases). The germline CDR1 and CDR2 sequences are SGHTA and FQGNSA. With 4 bases removed from V and 9 bases from J, the gap between germline ends came to 10 bases. The CDR3 runs to 12 residues. CDR3 in amino acids: CASSSAGGIQYF. For the CDR3, the DNA is TGTGCCAGCAGCTCGGCCGGGGGCATTCAGTACTTC.

This chain joins TRBV5-1 and TRBJ2-7; the D is unclear. Germline V gives CDR1 SGHRS, CDR2 YFSETQ. The V and J ends lost 1 base and 5 bases respectively, with 10 bases between them. The CDR3 is 13 amino acids. CDR3 nucleotides: TGCGCCAGCAGCTTGATACAGAGCCACGAGCAGTACTTC. Amino acids: CASSLIQSHEQYF.

This clone was detected only once. Here the CDR3 DNA reads TGTGCCAGCAGTCGCCGGGGGGGGTCCGAGCAGTACTTC. It codes for CASSRRGGSEQYF. The chain employs TRBV25-1 and TRBJ2-7, with 8 bases fitting TRBD2. This CDR3 has 13 residues. V dropped 5 bases and J dropped 6; count of bases not matched to a gene: 6. The germline V gene has CDR1 MGHDK and CDR2 SYGVNS.

The rearrangement joins TRBV2 to TRBJ1-5; tentatively, D is TRBD1 (5 bases). V was cut by 6 bases and J by 4 bases, with 13 bases left in between. Germline CDR1 reads SNHLY; CDR2 reads FYNNEI. CDR3 length equals 14 residues. CDR3 in DNA: TGTGCCAGCAGGGAGACAGAAAATAATCAGCCCCAGCATTTT. Protein sequence: CASRETENNQPQHF.